Below, 20 T cell receptor beta chains from the same sample are listed, as sequenced in a study of blood T cell repertoires in COVID-19. Here immunoSEQ multiplex PCR was the method, and the copy in TCRdb shows in-frame clones only, minus some. The data contain 200,000 to 250,000 clones, about 86% of them singletons. The sequenced sample consisted of peripheral blood. The receptors shown here come from a man aged 55 to 70 who had recovered from COVID-19.

The chain combines TRBV6-2 or TRBV6-3 with TRBJ1-5; TRBD1 is a possible D gene (6 bases). The V gene lost 5 bases and the J gene lost 9 bases, with 11 bases spanning the gap. CDR1 MNHEY and CDR2 SVGEGT come from the germline V gene. The CDR3 covers 12 residues. Here the CDR3 DNA reads TGTGCCAGCAGTGGCCAGGGGAGGCCCCAGCATTTT. This translates into CASSGQGRPQHF.

This chain joins TRBV18 and TRBJ2-5; 8 nucleotides align to TRBD1. Germline V gene data show CDR1 as KGHSH and CDR2 as LQKENI. The length of the CDR3 is 17 residues. V shed 3 bases, J shed 5 bases, and the junction held 14 bases outside the gene matches. In nucleotides, the CDR3 is TGTGCCAGCTCACCCCTCGAGGTTGACAGGGGATGGGAGACCCAGTACTTC. It codes for CASSPLEVDRGWETQYF.

This clone has more than one count but fewer than ten. This chain joins TRBV6-2 or TRBV6-3 and TRBJ2-3; possible D gene TRBD2, 6 bases. The CDR3 sequence is 16 residues long. V lost 0 bases to trimming and J lost 6 bases, with 16 bases between them. The V gene's germline CDR1 is MNHEY and CDR2 SVGEGT. The CDR3 spells CASSYSNGDRGDTQYF. DNA for the CDR3: TGTGCCAGCAGTTACTCGAATGGGGACCGGGGGGATACGCAGTATTTT.

The chain combines TRBV20-1 with TRBJ2-7, with unresolved D. The CDR3 consists of 11 residues. Germline V CDR1 and CDR2: DFQATT, SNEGSKA (reference sequence). The V and J ends lost 3 bases and 2 bases respectively, with 5 bases between them. CDR3 sequence (DNA): TGCAGTGCTAGTTCAGCCTACGAGCAGTACTTC. Its protein is CSASSAYEQYF.

The rearrangement joins TRBV5-1 to TRBJ2-3, with D possibly TRBD1 on 6 matching bases. This CDR3 contains 17 residues. Germline V lookup: CDR1 SGHRS, CDR2 YFSETQ. V gave up 0 bases and J gave up 0 bases, with 14 bases separating them. CDR3 protein: CASSLGDMGTSTDTQYF. The CDR3 bases are TGCGCCAGCAGCTTGGGGGACATGGGGACCAGCACAGATACGCAGTATTTT.

This clone has a handful of counts. The rearrangement uses TRBV27 and TRBJ2-3, with 8 bases lining up with TRBD2. This CDR3 region has 18 residues. Losses at the gene ends were 5 bases for V and 4 bases for J; bases not matched to a gene: 17. The germline gives CDR1 MNHEY, CDR2 SMNVEV (reference sequence). The CDR3 DNA is TGTGCCAGCAGTCCTTCCGGGACTAGATCTTGGCGGGCAGATACGCAGTATTTT. This codes for CASSPSGTRSWRADTQYF.

V usage is TRBV19 and J usage is TRBJ1-2, with TRBD1 matching 7 bases. With V trimmed by 6 bases and J by 4 bases, 2 bases remained unmatched. Germline V gene sequence: CDR1 LNHDA, CDR2 SQIVND (reference sequence). There are 12 residues in the CDR3. The CDR3 DNA reads as TGTGCCAGTAGCGACAGGGCCTATGGCTACACCTTC. Amino acid sequence: CASSDRAYGYTF.

The V call is TRBV21-1, the J call TRBJ2-7; TRBD2, as called in the table, went unchecked against the DNA. TRBV21-1 is reported as a pseudogene. The CDR3 has 16 amino acids. The CDR3 spells CASSKVKAGGSYEQYF. The CDR3, as DNA: TGTGCCAGCAGCAAAGTTAAGGCGGGAGGAAGCTACGAGCAGTACTTC.

CDR3 region: CASSTSGGADTQYF. CDR3 nucleotides: TGCGCCAGCAGTACTAGCGGGGGGGCAGATACGCAGTATTTT. The rearrangement uses TRBV5-1 and TRBJ2-3; 13 bases align to TRBD2. The CDR3 extends over 14 amino acids. Germline assignment: CDR1 SGHRS and CDR2 YFSETQ. V trimming: 5 bases; J trimming: 4 bases; junction bases outside the gene matches: 1.

This chain connects TRBV7-3 to TRBJ1-2, with no clear D. V lost 3 bases and J 2 bases, leaving 10 bases between the germline ends. The CDR3 spans 14 residues. CDR1 and CDR2 from the germline V gene are SGHTA and FQGTGA. The CDR3 DNA reads TGTGCCAGCAGCTTGGAGAACCAGAACTATGGCTACACCTTC. It specifies CASSLENQNYGYTF. Looking up the rest from reference TRBV7-3 and TRBJ1-2 gives the full variable domain: GAGVSQTPSNKVTEKGKYVELRCDPISGHTALYWYRQSLGQGPEFLIYFQGTGAADDSGLPNDRFFAVRPEGSVSTLKIQRTERGDSAVYLCASSLENQNYGYTFGSGTRLTVV.

This chain links TRBV27 with TRBJ1-1, with no clear D. CDR3 length: 15 amino acids. The germline gives CDR1 MNHEY, CDR2 SMNVEV (reference sequence). Trimming removed 1 base at V and 2 bases at J, with 11 bases between. CDR3 residues: CASSLFPGGNTEAFF. For the CDR3, the DNA is TGTGCCAGCAGTTTATTCCCGGGTGGAAACACTGAAGCTTTCTTT.

This clone was seen only once. CDR3 sequence reads: CASSRDRDTQYF. In DNA form, the CDR3 reads TGTGCCAGTAGTAGGGACAGAGATACGCAGTATTTT. The chain is built from TRBV19 and TRBJ2-3, with 7 bases lining up with TRBD1. The germline CDR1 and CDR2 sequences are LNHDA and SQIVND (reference sequence). CDR3 length: 12 amino acids. V trimming: 4 bases; J trimming: 5 bases; junction bases outside the gene matches: 0.

The J gene is TRBJ1-1, the V gene TRBV25-1; the match to TRBD1 covers 7 bases. The CDR3 extends over 15 amino acids. The V gene's germline CDR1 is MGHDK and CDR2 SYGVNS. J gave up 1 base and V 4 bases, and 6 bases lay outside the gene matches. CDR3 in DNA: TGTGCCAGCAGTGCCTTCGGGACAGCGAACACTGAAGCTTTCTTT. This codes for CASSAFGTANTEAFF.

The rearrangement joins TRBV30 to TRBJ1-4; D is uncertain. This CDR3 has 13 residues. The germline V gene encodes CDR1 GTSNPN and CDR2 SVGIG (reference sequence). V was trimmed by 4 bases and J by 5 bases, leaving 11 bases between them. In DNA, the CDR3 is TGTGCCTGGACGCGGGCCCCGAATGAAAAACTGTTTTTT. It codes for CAWTRAPNEKLFF.

This chain connects TRBV6-5 to TRBJ2-5; TRBD2 might be the D (6 bases). The V and J ends lost 4 bases and 5 bases respectively, with 14 bases between them. Germline V lookup: CDR1 MNHEY, CDR2 SVGAGI. The CDR3 is made up of 14 amino acids. The DNA for the CDR3 is TGTGCCAGCAGTTCAGAGCAGCGGGCGGAGACCCAGTACTTC. Its translation is CASSSEQRAETQYF.

The V call is TRBV10-2, the J call TRBJ1-1, with TRBD1 as a possible D gene (5 bases). In germline, CDR1 is WSHSY, CDR2 SAAADI. The CDR3 contains 12 residues. Trimming removed 5 bases from V and 4 bases from J, with 8 bases in between. The CDR3 spells CASSMGGTEAFF. DNA for the CDR3: TGCGCCAGCAGTATGGGGGGCACTGAAGCTTTCTTT.

The genes are TRBV9 and TRBJ1-2; 9 nucleotides match TRBD1. This CDR3 is 14 amino acids long. The trim removed 3 bases at V and 4 bases at J, leaving 4 bases unmatched. Per germline, CDR1 SGDLS and CDR2 YYNGEE. DNA for the CDR3: TGTGCCAGCAGCGGGACAGGGGTGGGCTATGGCTACACCTTC. It translates to CASSGTGVGYGYTF.

V usage is TRBV7-6 and J usage is TRBJ1-1; 8 bases agree with TRBD1. CDR3 length: 15 residues. The trim removed 0 bases at V and 6 bases at J, leaving 6 bases unmatched. CDR1 is SGHVS and CDR2 is FNYEAQ in the germline V gene. DNA for the CDR3: TGTGCCAGCAGCTTAGCGCAGGGGGCGGTGGCTGAAGCTTTCTTT. Translation: CASSLAQGAVAEAFF.

In this sample, this clone turned up once. V and J are TRBV9 and TRBJ1-1; a possible D gene is TRBD1 (5 bases). Germline assignment: CDR1 SGDLS and CDR2 YYNGEE. The CDR3 totals 14 residues. V was clipped by 2 bases and J by 1 base, with 9 bases between them. CDR3 protein: CASSVGQTNTEAFF. The CDR3 nucleotides are TGTGCCAGCAGCGTCGGACAAACGAACACTGAAGCTTTCTTT.

The genes are TRBV7-9 and TRBJ1-5, with TRBD1 matching over 8 bases. Per the germline V gene, CDR1 is SEHNR and CDR2 is FQNEAQ (reference sequence). The CDR3 runs 15 residues. V shed 4 bases, J shed 3 bases, and the junction held 5 bases outside the gene matches. CDR3 DNA: TGTGCCAGCAGCTCCCTGGACAGGGCCAATCAGCCCCAGCATTTT. Protein: CASSSLDRANQPQHF. The full variable domain, completed using reference TRBV7-9 and TRBJ1-5, is DTGVSQNPRHKITKRGQNVTFRCDPISEHNRLYWYRQTLGQGPEFLTYFQNEAQLEKSRLLSDRFSAERPKGSFSTLEIQRTEQGDSAMYLCASSSLDRANQPQHFGDGTRLSIL.